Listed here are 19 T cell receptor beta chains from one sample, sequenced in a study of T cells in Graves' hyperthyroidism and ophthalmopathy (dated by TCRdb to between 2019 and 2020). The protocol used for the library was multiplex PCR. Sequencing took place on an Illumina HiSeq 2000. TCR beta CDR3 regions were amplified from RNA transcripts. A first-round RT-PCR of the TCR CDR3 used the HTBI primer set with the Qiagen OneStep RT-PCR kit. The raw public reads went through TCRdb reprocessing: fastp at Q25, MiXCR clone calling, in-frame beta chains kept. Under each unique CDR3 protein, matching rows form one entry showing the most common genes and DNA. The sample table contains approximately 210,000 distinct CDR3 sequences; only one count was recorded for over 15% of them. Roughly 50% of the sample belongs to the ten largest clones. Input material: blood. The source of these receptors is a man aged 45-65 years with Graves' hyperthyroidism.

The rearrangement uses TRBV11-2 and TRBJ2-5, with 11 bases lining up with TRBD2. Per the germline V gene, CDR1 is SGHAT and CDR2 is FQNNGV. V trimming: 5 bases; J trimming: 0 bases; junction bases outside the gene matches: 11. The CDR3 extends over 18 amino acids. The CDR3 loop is CASSIFATSGANQETQYF. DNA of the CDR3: TGTGCCAGCAGCATCTTCGCGACTAGCGGGGCAAACCAAGAGACCCAGTACTTC.

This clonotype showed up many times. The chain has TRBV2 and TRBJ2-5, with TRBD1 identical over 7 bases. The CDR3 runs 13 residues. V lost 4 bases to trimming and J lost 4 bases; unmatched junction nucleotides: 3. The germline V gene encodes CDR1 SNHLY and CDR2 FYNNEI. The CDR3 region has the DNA TGTGCCAGCAGTGGAGCAGGGGGAGAGACCCAGTACTTC. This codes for CASSGAGGETQYF.

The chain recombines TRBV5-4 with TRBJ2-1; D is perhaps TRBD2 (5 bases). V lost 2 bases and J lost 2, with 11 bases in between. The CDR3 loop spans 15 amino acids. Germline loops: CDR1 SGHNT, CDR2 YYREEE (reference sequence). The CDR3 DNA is TGTGCCAGCAGCTTTGGACTCGACACCTACAATGAGCAGTTCTTC. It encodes CASSFGLDTYNEQFF.

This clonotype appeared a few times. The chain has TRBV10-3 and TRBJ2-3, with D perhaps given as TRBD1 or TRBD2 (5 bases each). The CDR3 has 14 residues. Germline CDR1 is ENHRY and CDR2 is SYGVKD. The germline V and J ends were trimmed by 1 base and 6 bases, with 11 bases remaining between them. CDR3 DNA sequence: TGTGCCATCAGTGAGTTGTGGGGGTCCGATACGCAGTATTTT. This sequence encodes CAISELWGSDTQYF.

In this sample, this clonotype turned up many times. The CDR3 spells CASSVDEGAGYEQYF. The CDR3 DNA reads TGTGCCAGCAGCGTAGATGAGGGGGCGGGCTACGAGCAGTACTTC. The chain uses TRBV9 and TRBJ2-7, with 7 bases identical to TRBD1. This CDR3 contains 15 residues. Germline CDR1 is SGDLS and CDR2 is YYNGEE. V lost 0 bases to trimming and J lost 3 bases; unmatched junction nucleotides: 6.

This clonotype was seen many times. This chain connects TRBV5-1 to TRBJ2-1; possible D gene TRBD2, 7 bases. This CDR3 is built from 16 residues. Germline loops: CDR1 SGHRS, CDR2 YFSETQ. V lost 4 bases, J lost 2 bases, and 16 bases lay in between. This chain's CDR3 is CASSMRESGAYNEQFF. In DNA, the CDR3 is TGCGCCAGCAGCATGCGGGAGTCAGGGGCCTACAATGAGCAGTTCTTC.

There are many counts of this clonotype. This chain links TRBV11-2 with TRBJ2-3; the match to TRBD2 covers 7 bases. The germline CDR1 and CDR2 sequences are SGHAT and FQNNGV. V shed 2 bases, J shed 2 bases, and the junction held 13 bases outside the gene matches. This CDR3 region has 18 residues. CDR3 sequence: CASSLSPLMRGNTDTQYF. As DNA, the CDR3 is TGTGCCAGCAGCTTAAGCCCCTTAATGCGGGGGAACACAGATACGCAGTATTTT.

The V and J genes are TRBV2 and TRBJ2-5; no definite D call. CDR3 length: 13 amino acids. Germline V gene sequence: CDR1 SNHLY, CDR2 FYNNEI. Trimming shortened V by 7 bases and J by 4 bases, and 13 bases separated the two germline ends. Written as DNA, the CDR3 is TGTGCCAGCAATTATTTGCTCGGAGAGACCCAGTACTTC. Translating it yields CASNYLLGETQYF. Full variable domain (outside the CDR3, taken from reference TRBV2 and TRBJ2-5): EPEVTQTPSHQVTQMGQEVILRCVPISNHLYFYWYRQILGQKVEFLVSFYNNEISEKSEIFDDQFSVERPDGSNFTLKIRSTKLEDSAMYFCASNYLLGETQYFGPGTRLLVL.

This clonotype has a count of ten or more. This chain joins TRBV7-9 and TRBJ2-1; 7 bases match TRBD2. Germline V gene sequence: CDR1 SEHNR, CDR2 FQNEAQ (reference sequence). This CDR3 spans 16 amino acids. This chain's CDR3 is CACQPPSGGIYNEQFF. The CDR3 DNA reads TGTGCGTGCCAGCCACCTAGCGGAGGAATATACAATGAGCAGTTCTTC.

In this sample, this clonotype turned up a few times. The CDR3 region is CASSRWGSTNEKLFF. Written as DNA, the CDR3 is TGTGCCAGCAGCCGCTGGGGGTCTACTAATGAAAAACTGTTTTTT. This chain links TRBV7-2 with TRBJ1-4; tentative D call: TRBD1 (5 bases). Looked up from germline, CDR1 is SGHTA and CDR2 is FQGNSA. V was pared by 5 bases and J by 2 bases, with 12 bases between. The CDR3 spans 15 residues.

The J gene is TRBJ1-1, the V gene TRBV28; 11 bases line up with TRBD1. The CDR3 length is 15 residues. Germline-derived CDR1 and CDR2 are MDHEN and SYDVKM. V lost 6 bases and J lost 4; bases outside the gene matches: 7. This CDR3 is CASSPTGTGGTEAFF. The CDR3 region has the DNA TGTGCCAGCAGCCCGACCGGGACAGGGGGCACTGAAGCTTTCTTT. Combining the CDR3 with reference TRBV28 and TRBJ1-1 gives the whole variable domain DVKVTQSSRYLVKRTGEKVFLECVQDMDHENMFWYRQDPGLGLRLIYFSYDVKMKEKGDIPEGYSVSREKKERFSLILESASTNQTSMYLCASSPTGTGGTEAFFGQGTRLTVV.

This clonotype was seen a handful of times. The CDR3 protein is CASSLLEREHNEQFF. The CDR3 DNA reads TGCGCCAGCAGCCTTCTGGAGCGGGAGCACAATGAGCAGTTCTTC. The chain combines TRBV4-3 with TRBJ2-1; 8 nucleotides agree with TRBD2. Looked up from germline, CDR1 is LGHNA and CDR2 is YSLEER. The CDR3 is made up of 15 amino acids. After removal of 4 bases from V and 5 bases from J, the junction contained 7 bases not matched to a gene.

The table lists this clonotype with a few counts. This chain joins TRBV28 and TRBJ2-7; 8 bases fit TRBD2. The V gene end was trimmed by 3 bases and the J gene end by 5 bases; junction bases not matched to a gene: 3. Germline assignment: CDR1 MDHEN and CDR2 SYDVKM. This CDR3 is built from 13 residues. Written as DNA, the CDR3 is TGTGCCAGCAGTTTCTGGCGGGAGGACGAGCAGTACTTC. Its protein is CASSFWREDEQYF.

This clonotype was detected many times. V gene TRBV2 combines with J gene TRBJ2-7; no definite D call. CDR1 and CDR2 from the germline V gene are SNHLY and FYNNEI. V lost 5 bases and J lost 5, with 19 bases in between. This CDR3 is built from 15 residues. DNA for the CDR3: TGTGCCAGCAGTACCGGGCCCCCGGCGGAAAACGAGCAGTACTTC. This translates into CASSTGPPAENEQYF.

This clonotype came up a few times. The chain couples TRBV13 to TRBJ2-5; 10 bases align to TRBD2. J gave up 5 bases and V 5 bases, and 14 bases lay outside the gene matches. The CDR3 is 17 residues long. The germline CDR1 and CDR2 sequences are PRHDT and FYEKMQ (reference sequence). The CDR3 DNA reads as TGTGCCAGCAGCCAGAGGGGGCTAGCGGGAGCTGGTGAGACCCAGTACTTC. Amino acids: CASSQRGLAGAGETQYF.

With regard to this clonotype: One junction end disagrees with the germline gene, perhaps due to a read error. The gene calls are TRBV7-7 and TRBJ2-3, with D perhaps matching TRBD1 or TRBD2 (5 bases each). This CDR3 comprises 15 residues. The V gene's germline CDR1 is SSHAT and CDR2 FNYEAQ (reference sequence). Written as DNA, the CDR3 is TGTGCTAGCAGCCCCCTGTCGGGGACCACAGATACGCAGTATTTT. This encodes CASSPLSGTTDTQYF.

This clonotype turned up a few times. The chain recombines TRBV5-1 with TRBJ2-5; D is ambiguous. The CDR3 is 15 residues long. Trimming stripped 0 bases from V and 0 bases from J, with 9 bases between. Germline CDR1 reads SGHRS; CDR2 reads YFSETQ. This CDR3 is CASSLETGYQETQYF. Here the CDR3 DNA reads TGCGCCAGCAGCTTGGAGACTGGGTACCAAGAGACCCAGTACTTC. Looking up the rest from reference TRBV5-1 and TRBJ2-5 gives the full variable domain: KAGVTQTPRYLIKTRGQQVTLSCSPISGHRSVSWYQQTPGQGLQFLFEYFSETQRNKGNFPGRFSGRQFSNSRSEMNVSTLELGDSALYLCASSLETGYQETQYFGPGTRLLVL.

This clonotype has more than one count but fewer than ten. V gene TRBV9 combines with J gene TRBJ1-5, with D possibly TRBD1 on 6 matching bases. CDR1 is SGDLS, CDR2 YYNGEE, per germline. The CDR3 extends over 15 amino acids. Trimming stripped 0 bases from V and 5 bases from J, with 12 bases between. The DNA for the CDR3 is TGTGCCAGCAGCGTAGGACAGGATGGCTATCAGCCCCAGCATTTT. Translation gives CASSVGQDGYQPQHF.

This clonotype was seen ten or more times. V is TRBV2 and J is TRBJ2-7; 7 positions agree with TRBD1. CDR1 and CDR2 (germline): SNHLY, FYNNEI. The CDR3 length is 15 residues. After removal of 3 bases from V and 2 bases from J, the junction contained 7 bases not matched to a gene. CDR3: CASSETTGQTYEQYF. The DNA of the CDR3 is TGTGCCAGCAGTGAGACTACGGGACAGACCTACGAGCAGTACTTC. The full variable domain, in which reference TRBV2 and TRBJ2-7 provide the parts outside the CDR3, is EPEVTQTPSHQVTQMGQEVILRCVPISNHLYFYWYRQILGQKVEFLVSFYNNEISEKSEIFDDQFSVERPDGSNFTLKIRSTKLEDSAMYFCASSETTGQTYEQYFGPGTRLTVT.